The sequence of this T cell receptor (beta chain) was determined in a study of OX40 agonist ivuxolimab in advanced cancers. Study background: Head and neck, renal cell, melanoma or hepatocellular carcinoma were the cancers that dose-escalation patients had.

The method was immunoSEQ multiplex PCR; TCRdb's version includes in-frame clones alone and lacks a portion of them. This sample yields tens of thousands of clones, of which roughly nine tenths are seen a single time; around 4% belongs to the top ten. Trimming removed 5 bases from V and 8 bases from J; junction bases left unmatched: 8. The CDR3 sequence is 15 residues long. The germline CDR1 and CDR2 sequences are SGHTA and FQGNSA. The source material was CD4+ or CD8+ T cells sorted from blood, sampled in a trial of the OX40 agonist ivuxolimab. The TCR sequence derives from an adult with an advanced solid tumor such as melanoma, head and neck, liver or kidney cancer. This chain links TRBV7-2 with TRBJ2-1; the match to TRBD2 covers 11 bases. The CDR3 region has the DNA TGTGCCAGCAGCGATACTAGCGGGAGTACGGATGAGCAGTTCTTC. Translation: CASSDTSGSTDEQFF.